This TCR beta chain is from a study of T cells in Graves' hyperthyroidism and ophthalmopathy. Findings and caveats of the study: Ophthalmopathy and stable hyperthyroidism were separated by a 13 V-J model. Blood held most thyroid clonotypes expanded above 0.001 frequency.

This CDR3 has 14 residues. Germline values: CDR1 SGHAT, CDR2 FQDESV (reference sequence). After removal of 5 bases from V and 3 bases from J, the junction contained 2 bases not matched to a gene. TCR beta CDR3 regions were amplified from RNA transcripts. HTBI primers drove first-round RT-PCR of the TCR CDR3. TCRdb called the multiplex PCR reads again in MiXCR, with one record for every CDR3 protein. The table shows 310,000 or so distinct CDR3 sequences, with about a sixth occurring only once. This clonotype appeared many times. What it binds is unknown. The gene calls are TRBV11-1 and TRBJ2-5; 11 nucleotides line up with TRBD2. The sample was blood. This clonotype was sampled from a woman between 55 and 75 years old with Graves' ophthalmopathy. CDR3 DNA: TGTGCCAGCAGCCAACTAGCGGGAGAAGAGACCCAGTACTTC. This translates into CASSQLAGEETQYF.